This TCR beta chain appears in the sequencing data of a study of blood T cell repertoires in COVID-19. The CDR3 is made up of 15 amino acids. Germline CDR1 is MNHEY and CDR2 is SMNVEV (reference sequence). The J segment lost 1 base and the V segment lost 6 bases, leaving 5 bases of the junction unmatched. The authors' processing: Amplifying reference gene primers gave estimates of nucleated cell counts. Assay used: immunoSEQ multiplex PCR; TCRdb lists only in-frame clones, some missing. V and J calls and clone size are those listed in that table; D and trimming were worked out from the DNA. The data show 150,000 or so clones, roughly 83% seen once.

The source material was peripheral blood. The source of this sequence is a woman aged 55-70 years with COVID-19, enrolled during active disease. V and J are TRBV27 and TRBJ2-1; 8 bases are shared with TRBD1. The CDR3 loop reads CASSPGTGSYNEQFF. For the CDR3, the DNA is TGTGCCAGCAGCCCTGGGACAGGTTCCTACAATGAGCAGTTCTTC.